Presented here are 27 T cell receptor beta chains from one specimen sequenced in a study of siplizumab effects on memory and regulatory T cells (dated by TCRdb to about 2019). The library was generated by the immunoSEQ multiplex PCR assay. The clones in this table, taken by TCRdb from immuneACCESS, are in-frame only. Not every clone is retained; where verified, under half of the shortfall comes from an unresolved V gene, and the cause of the rest is unknown. For this sample there are roughly 56,000 clones; 90% to 95% appear just once. The ten largest clones take up 35% to 45% of the sample. The sample comprised CD8+ T cells sorted from blood. These receptors were obtained from a human donor in good health.

V and J are TRBV13 and TRBJ1-1; 7 bases match TRBD1. Looked up from germline, CDR1 is PRHDT and CDR2 is FYEKMQ (reference sequence). The CDR3 length is 14 residues. V dropped 6 bases and J dropped 0; count of bases not matched to a gene: 4. In nucleotides, the CDR3 is TGTGCCAGCAGGACAGGGTTCGTGAACACTGAAGCTTTCTTT. This encodes CASRTGFVNTEAFF.

The chain has TRBV7-3 and TRBJ2-2; D possibly corresponds to TRBD2 (7 bases). The V end was cut by 4 bases, the J end by 4 bases, with 10 bases between. The CDR3 length is 14 residues. Germline-derived CDR1 and CDR2 are SGHTA and FQGTGA. The CDR3, as DNA: TGTGCCAGCAGCTACAGGGAGGGCACCGGGGAGCTGTTTTTT. Residues: CASSYREGTGELFF.

This chain links TRBV19 with TRBJ2-1; 10 nucleotides match TRBD1. The CDR3 is 13 amino acids. Germline V CDR1 and CDR2: LNHDA, SQIVND (reference sequence). The junction had 3 bases not matched to a gene; V was cut back by 11 bases and J by 2 bases. In DNA, the CDR3 is TGTGCCGGGGGACAGGGGACCTACAATGAGCAGTTCTTC. This encodes CAGGQGTYNEQFF.

The V gene is TRBV9, the J gene TRBJ2-3, with 12 bases aligning to TRBD2. Germline assignment: CDR1 SGDLS and CDR2 YYNGEE. The CDR3 length is 15 residues. V lost 4 bases and J lost 6; bases outside the gene matches: 6. CDR3 DNA: TGTGCCAGCAGCAACCGACTAGCGGGAGAGGATACGCAGTATTTT. Translated, it gives CASSNRLAGEDTQYF.

CDR3 region: CASSPTWDRSNTGELFF. CDR3 DNA: TGTGCCAGCAGCCCCACTTGGGACAGGTCGAACACCGGGGAGCTGTTTTTT. The chain joins TRBV14 to TRBJ2-2, with TRBD1 identical over 8 bases. Germline V gives CDR1 SGHDN, CDR2 FVKESK. The CDR3 contains 17 residues. V shed 4 bases and J 0 bases; nucleotides not matched to a gene: 7.

V and J are TRBV7-9 and TRBJ2-1; 12 nucleotides match TRBD2. Trimming cost V 4 bases and J 8 bases; bases outside gene matches: 18. The germline gives CDR1 SEHNR, CDR2 FQNEAQ (reference sequence). This CDR3 spans 19 amino acids. CDR3 sequence reads: CASSYPTRDWTSGIDEQFF. DNA of the CDR3: TGTGCCAGCAGCTATCCGACGAGGGACTGGACTAGCGGGATCGATGAGCAGTTCTTC.

The genes are TRBV4-1 and TRBJ2-1, with 12 bases aligning to TRBD1. Germline V gene sequence: CDR1 MGHRA, CDR2 YSYEKL. This CDR3 spans 17 amino acids. J lost 8 bases, V lost 0 bases, and 8 bases had no gene match. The CDR3 DNA is TGCGCCAGCAGCCAAGACCGGGACAGGGGGCGCAGGGATGAGCAGTTCTTC. It specifies CASSQDRDRGRRDEQFF.

Concerning this clone: This likely reflects a read error, since a far larger clone is one base away. The chain links TRBV5-5 to TRBJ2-3, with D hard to call. This CDR3 is 13 amino acids long. Germline V gene data show CDR1 as SGHKS and CDR2 as YYEKEE (reference sequence). V lost 0 bases to trimming and J lost 2 bases, with 4 bases between them. The CDR3 DNA sequence: TGTGCCAGCAGCTTGGAGTACACAGATACGCAGTATTTT. Protein sequence: CASSLEYTDTQYF.

The chain combines TRBV7-8 with TRBJ2-3; possible D gene TRBD1, 5 bases. V dropped 7 bases and J dropped 3 bases, with 17 bases sitting between them. The CDR3 runs 15 residues. Germline CDR1 reads SGHVS; CDR2 reads FQNEAQ. CDR3 amino acids: CASNPEARETDTQYF. The DNA for the CDR3 is TGTGCCAGCAACCCCGAGGCCAGGGAAACAGATACGCAGTATTTT.

The chain carries TRBV10-2 and TRBJ2-2; no firm D call. V lost 4 bases and J lost 7, with 16 bases in between. The CDR3 is 15 residues long. From germline, CDR1 is WSHSY and CDR2 SAAADI. The CDR3 DNA sequence: TGCGCCAGCAGTGGGTTTGAACCCCGAGGCGGGGAGCTGTTTTTT. It encodes CASSGFEPRGGELFF.

Written as DNA, the CDR3 is TGTGCCAGCAGTTTCACAGGGAGTGTCCACGAGCAGTACTTC. It encodes CASSFTGSVHEQYF. The chain couples TRBV27 to TRBJ2-7, with a weak D call TRBD1 (6 bases). In germline, CDR1 is MNHEY, CDR2 SMNVEV (reference sequence). This CDR3 is built from 14 residues. Trimming took 3 bases from V and 5 from J, leaving 14 bases between them.

This rearrangement joins TRBV7-2 to TRBJ2-1, with D uncertain. The CDR3 runs to 11 residues. Trimming took off 5 bases at V and 4 bases at J, with 3 bases between the two ends. Germline CDR1 reads SGHTA; CDR2 reads FQGNSA. The CDR3 nucleotides read TGTGCCAGCAGCGGATACAATGAGCAGTTCTTC. It specifies CASSGYNEQFF.

The CDR3 region has the DNA TGTGCCAGCAGCTCCGGACAGACCTACGAGCAGTACTTC. The encoded protein is CASSSGQTYEQYF. This sequence joins TRBV7-8 and TRBJ2-7; TRBD1 might be the D (6 bases). The ends were cut back, 4 bases at V and 2 bases at J, with 9 bases in the middle. There are 13 residues in the CDR3. Germline V gene data show CDR1 as SGHVS and CDR2 as FQNEAQ.

This rearrangement joins TRBV5-5 to TRBJ2-3; no clear D gene. This CDR3 is 16 amino acids long. V was shortened by 4 bases and J by 2 bases, with 17 bases between the two germline ends. Germline loops: CDR1 SGHKS, CDR2 YYEKEE (reference sequence). CDR3 in DNA: TGTGCCAGCAGCCCGCCGGCAGCGAGAAACACAGATACGCAGTATTTT. Its protein is CASSPPAARNTDTQYF.

The chain couples TRBV19 to TRBJ2-1; the match to TRBD2 covers 7 bases. V trimming: 5 bases; J trimming: 8 bases; junction bases outside the gene matches: 9. This CDR3 is 14 amino acids long. CDR1 is LNHDA and CDR2 is SQIVND in the germline V gene (reference sequence). CDR3 sequence: CASSGELAYDEQFF. CDR3 nucleotides: TGTGCCAGTAGTGGAGAACTAGCGTATGATGAGCAGTTCTTC.

The V gene is TRBV5-6, the J gene TRBJ2-1; 15 bases fit TRBD2. Per the germline V gene, CDR1 is SGHDT and CDR2 is YYEEEE. V was clipped by 5 bases and J by 3 bases; unmatched bases: 9. The CDR3 consists of 18 residues. Here the CDR3 reads CASSRTSGRALIYNEQFF. The CDR3 nucleotides are TGTGCCAGCAGTCGGACTAGCGGGAGGGCCTTAATCTACAATGAGCAGTTCTTC.

This clone showed up just once. The gene calls are TRBV9 and TRBJ2-1; 12 positions agree with TRBD2. Losses at the gene ends were 4 bases for V and 9 bases for J; bases not matched to a gene: 8. CDR3 length: 15 residues. Per germline, CDR1 SGDLS and CDR2 YYNGEE. CDR3 sequence: CASSSRLAGVLEQFF. CDR3 sequence (DNA): TGTGCCAGCAGCTCCCGACTAGCGGGAGTGCTTGAGCAGTTCTTC.

Written as DNA, the CDR3 is TGCGCCAGCAGCGTACGAGGCGGCAATGAGCAGTTCTTC. Amino acids: CASSVRGGNEQFF. The V call is TRBV4-1, the J call TRBJ2-1; D remains unclear. Deletions cut 5 bases from V and 6 bases from J, with 11 bases between. The CDR3 is 13 residues long. Germline CDR1 MGHRA, CDR2 YSYEKL.

This chain links TRBV15 with TRBJ2-3; maybe TRBD1 (7 bases). Germline V CDR1 and CDR2: LNHNV, YYDKDF (reference sequence). This CDR3 region has 16 residues. The V gene lost 4 bases and the J gene lost 3 bases, with 17 bases spanning the gap. CDR3 coding DNA: TGTGCCACCAGCACACGACAGGGAGGAAGGACAGATACGCAGTATTTT. It yields the protein CATSTRQGGRTDTQYF.

The rearrangement links TRBV21-1 to TRBJ2-7; the tabulated D call, TRBD1, remains unverified against the DNA. TRBV21-1 is annotated as a pseudogene. The length of the CDR3 is 16 residues. CDR3 sequence: CASSFPTGGSHYEQYF. CDR3 bases: TGTGCCAGCAGCTTCCCCACAGGGGGCTCCCACTACGAGCAGTACTTC.

This clone was recorded at least ten times. The chain is built from TRBV7-8 and TRBJ1-3; tentatively, D is TRBD1 (6 bases). V was trimmed by 3 bases and J by 0 bases, leaving 9 bases between them. The CDR3 covers 15 residues. The germline gives CDR1 SGHVS, CDR2 FQNEAQ. The CDR3 DNA reads as TGTGCCAGCAGCTTGGGGGGCACCTCTGGAAACACCATATATTTT. Translation: CASSLGGTSGNTIYF.

This clone was seen once. The genes are TRBV15 and TRBJ1-2; TRBD1 is a possible D gene (5 bases). The CDR3 contains 16 residues. Trimming removed 5 bases at V and 1 base at J, with 17 bases between. Germline V CDR1 and CDR2: LNHNV, YYDKDF (reference sequence). CDR3 DNA: TGTGCCACCAGCGACGTAGGGGAGGGACTTAACTATGGCTACACCTTC. It encodes CATSDVGEGLNYGYTF.

The chain uses TRBV30 and TRBJ2-3; D gene unclear. This CDR3 has 13 residues. CDR1 is GTSNPN and CDR2 is SVGIG in the germline V gene (reference sequence). V lost 2 bases and J lost 3, with 9 bases in between. In nucleotides, the CDR3 is TGTGCCTGGAGTTCCACCTTGACAGATACGCAGTATTTT. Translated, it gives CAWSSTLTDTQYF. Combining the CDR3 with reference TRBV30 and TRBJ2-3 gives the whole variable domain SQTIHQWPATLVQPVGSPLSLECTVEGTSNPNLYWYRQAAGRGLQLLFYSVGIGQISSEVPQNLSASRPQDRQFILSSKKLLLSDSGFYLCAWSSTLTDTQYFGPGTRLTVL.

The chain recombines TRBV29-1 with TRBJ2-1; a weak D match, TRBD2 (6 bases). CDR1 is SQVTM and CDR2 is ANQGSEA in the germline V gene. The CDR3 covers 18 residues. V shed 4 bases and J shed 3 bases, with 25 bases lying between them. CDR3 sequence reads: CSVVFGTSHRESYNEQFF. The CDR3 nucleotides read TGCAGCGTTGTTTTCGGTACTAGCCACCGGGAGAGCTACAATGAGCAGTTCTTC.

V is TRBV9 and J is TRBJ1-1, with 7 bases that match TRBD1. With V trimmed by 4 bases and J by 4 bases, 16 bases remained unmatched. Germline V gene lookup returns CDR1 SGDLS and CDR2 YYNGEE. This CDR3 spans 17 amino acids. The CDR3 DNA is TGTGCCAGCAGCTTAAGGGACAGTGTGAGAGAGGGCACTGAAGCTTTCTTT. Translation gives CASSLRDSVREGTEAFF. Full variable domain (outside the CDR3, taken from reference TRBV9 and TRBJ1-1): DSGVTQTPKHLITATGQRVTLRCSPRSGDLSVYWYQQSLDQGLQFLIQYYNGEERAKGNILERFSAQQFPDLHSELNLSSLELGDSALYFCASSLRDSVREGTEAFFGQGTRLTVV.

This clone was counted only a few times. V usage is TRBV30 and J usage is TRBJ2-2, with D perhaps matching TRBD2 (6 bases). Germline V CDR1 and CDR2: GTSNPN, SVGIG (reference sequence). This CDR3 is built from 11 residues. CDR3 DNA sequence: TGTGGGGGGGAGGACACCGGGGAGCTGTTTTTT. This encodes CGGEDTGELFF.

V is TRBV6-5 and J is TRBJ1-1, with no clear D. CDR3 size: 12 residues. Trimming took 5 bases from V and 3 from J, leaving 7 bases between them. CDR1 and CDR2 (germline): MNHEY, SVGAGI. The CDR3 here is CASSPTYTEAFF. The CDR3 DNA is TGTGCCAGCAGTCCGACATACACTGAAGCTTTCTTT.